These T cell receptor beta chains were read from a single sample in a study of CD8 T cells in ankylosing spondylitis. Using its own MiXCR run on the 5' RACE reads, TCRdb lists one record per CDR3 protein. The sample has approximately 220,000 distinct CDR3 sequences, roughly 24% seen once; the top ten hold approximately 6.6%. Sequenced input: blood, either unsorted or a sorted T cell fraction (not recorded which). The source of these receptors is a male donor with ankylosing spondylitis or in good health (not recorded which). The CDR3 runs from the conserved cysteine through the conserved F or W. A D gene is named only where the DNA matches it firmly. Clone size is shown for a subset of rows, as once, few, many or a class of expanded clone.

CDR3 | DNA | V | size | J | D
CASSESGETQYF | TGCGCCAGCAGTGAGTCGGGAGAGACCCAGTACTTC | TRBV10-1 | few | TRBJ2-5 | -
CASSLSIDSRLGEQYF | TGTGCCAGCAGTTTATCGATAGACTCCCGATTGGGCGAGCAGTACTTC | TRBV27 | once | TRBJ2-7 | -
CASSYLTGYNSPLHF | TGTGCCAGCAGTTACTTGACAGGCTATAATTCACCCCTCCACTTT | TRBV6-5 | few | TRBJ1-6 | -
CASSYQPLAGGHNEQFF | TGTGCCAGCAGCTATCAGCCACTAGCGGGAGGGCACAATGAGCAGTTCTTC | TRBV7-9 | many | TRBJ2-1 | TRBD2
CASSLVAGGARDTQYF | TGTGCCAGCAGCTTAGTCGCGGGAGGGGCGAGGGATACGCAGTATTTT | TRBV7-2 | many | TRBJ2-3 | TRBD2
CASSFFGLAAGELFF | TGTGCCAGCAGTTTTTTCGGACTAGCGGCCGGGGAGCTGTTTTTT | TRBV27 | few | TRBJ2-2 | TRBD2
CASSSTRGSYEQYF | TGCGCCAGCAGCTCTACCCGGGGCTCCTACGAGCAGTACTTC | TRBV5-1 | many | TRBJ2-7 | -
CSARLLGEGGSSYNEQFF | TGCAGTGCTAGATTACTAGGAGAGGGTGGAAGCTCCTACAATGAGCAGTTCTTC | TRBV20-1 | - | TRBJ2-1 | -
CASSFSSGSIPYEQYF | TGCGCCAGCAGCTTTTCCAGCGGGAGTATCCCCTACGAGCAGTACTTC | TRBV5-1 | - | TRBJ2-7 | TRBD2
CSARRGGLNTEAFF | TGCAGTGCTAGAAGAGGGGGCCTTAACACTGAAGCTTTCTTT | TRBV20-1 | few | TRBJ1-1 | TRBD1
CASSPDRLETQYF | TGTGCCAGCAGCCCGGACAGGTTGGAGACCCAGTACTTC | TRBV7-9 | many | TRBJ2-5 | TRBD1
CSAGPGLANGEQFF | TGCAGTGCTGGTCCGGGACTAGCAAATGGAGAGCAGTTCTTC | TRBV20-1 | - | TRBJ2-1 | TRBD2
CSATPGLRSYEQYF | TGCAGTGCTACACCGGGACTCCGGTCCTACGAGCAGTACTTC | TRBV20-1 | many | TRBJ2-7 | -